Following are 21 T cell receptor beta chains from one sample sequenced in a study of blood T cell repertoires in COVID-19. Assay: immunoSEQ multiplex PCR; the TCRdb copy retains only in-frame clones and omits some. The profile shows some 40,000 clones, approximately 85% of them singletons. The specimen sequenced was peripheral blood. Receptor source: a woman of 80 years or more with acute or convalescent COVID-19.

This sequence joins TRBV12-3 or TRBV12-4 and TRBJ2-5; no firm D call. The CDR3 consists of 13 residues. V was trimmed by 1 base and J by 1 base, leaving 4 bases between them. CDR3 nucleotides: TGTGCCAGCAGTTTAGACAGCCAAGAGACCCAGTACTTC. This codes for CASSLDSQETQYF.

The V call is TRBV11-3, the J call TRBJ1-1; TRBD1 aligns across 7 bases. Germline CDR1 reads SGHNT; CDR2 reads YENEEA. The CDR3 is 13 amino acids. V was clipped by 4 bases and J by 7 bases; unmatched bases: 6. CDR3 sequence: CASSSRQGSEAFF. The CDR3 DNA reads TGTGCCAGCAGCTCAAGACAGGGTAGTGAAGCTTTCTTT.

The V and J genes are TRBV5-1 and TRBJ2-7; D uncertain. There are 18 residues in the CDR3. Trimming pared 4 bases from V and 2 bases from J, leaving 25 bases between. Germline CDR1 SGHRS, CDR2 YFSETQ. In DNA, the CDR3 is TGCGCCAGCAGCCCTACTTCTTTACAGCATTTTATCACCTACGAGCAGTACTTC. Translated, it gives CASSPTSLQHFITYEQYF.

CDR3 bases: TGTGCCAGCAGTGCCCAGGGTAACACTGAAGCTTTCTTT. Translated, it gives CASSAQGNTEAFF. The chain recombines TRBV2 with TRBJ1-1, with TRBD1 as a possible D gene (5 bases). Trimming took off 4 bases at V and 2 bases at J, with 8 bases between the two ends. This CDR3 is built from 13 residues. The germline CDR1 and CDR2 sequences are SNHLY and FYNNEI.

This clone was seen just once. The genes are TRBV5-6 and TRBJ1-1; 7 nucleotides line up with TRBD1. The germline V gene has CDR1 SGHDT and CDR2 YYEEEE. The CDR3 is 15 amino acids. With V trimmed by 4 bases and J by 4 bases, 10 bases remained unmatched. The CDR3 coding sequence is TGTGCCAGCAGCCCCGGGGGGGCAGGGGGCACTGAAGCTTTCTTT. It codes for CASSPGGAGGTEAFF.

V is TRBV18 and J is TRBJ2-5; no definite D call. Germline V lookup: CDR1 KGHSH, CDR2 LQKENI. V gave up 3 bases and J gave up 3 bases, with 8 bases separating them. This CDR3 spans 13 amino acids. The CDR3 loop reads CASSPTVKETQYF. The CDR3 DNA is TGTGCCAGCTCACCTACTGTTAAAGAGACCCAGTACTTC.

This chain's CDR3 is CASNTGTGLLERDGYTF. The CDR3 DNA is TGTGCCAGCAACACCGGGACAGGGTTATTGGAGAGGGATGGCTACACCTTC. The chain carries TRBV28 and TRBJ1-2, with 9 bases identical to TRBD1. After removal of 7 bases from V and 6 bases from J, the junction contained 18 bases not matched to a gene. CDR1 and CDR2 from the germline V gene are MDHEN and SYDVKM. The CDR3 is 17 amino acids.

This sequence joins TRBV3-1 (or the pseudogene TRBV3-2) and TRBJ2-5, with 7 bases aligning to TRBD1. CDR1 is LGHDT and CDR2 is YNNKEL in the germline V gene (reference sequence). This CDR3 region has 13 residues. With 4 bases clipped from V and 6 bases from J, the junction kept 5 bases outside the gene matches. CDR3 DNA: TGTGCCAGCAGCCGGACAGGAGGAAAGACCCAGTACTTC. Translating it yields CASSRTGGKTQYF.

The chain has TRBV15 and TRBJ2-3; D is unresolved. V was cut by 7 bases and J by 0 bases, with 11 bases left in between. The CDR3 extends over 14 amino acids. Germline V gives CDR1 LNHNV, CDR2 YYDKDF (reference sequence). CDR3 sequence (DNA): TGTGCCACCAAGTTGGGCGAGAGCACAGATACGCAGTATTTT. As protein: CATKLGESTDTQYF.

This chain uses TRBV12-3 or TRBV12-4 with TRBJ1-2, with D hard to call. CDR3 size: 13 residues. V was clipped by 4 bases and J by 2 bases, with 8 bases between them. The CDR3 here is CASSWAQNYGYTF. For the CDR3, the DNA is TGTGCCAGCAGTTGGGCCCAAAACTATGGCTACACCTTC.

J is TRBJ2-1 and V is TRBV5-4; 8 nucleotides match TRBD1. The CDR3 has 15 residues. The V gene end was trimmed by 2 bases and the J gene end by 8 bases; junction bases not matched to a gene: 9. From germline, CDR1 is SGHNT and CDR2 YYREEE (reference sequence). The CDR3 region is CASSFRSGGGDEQFF. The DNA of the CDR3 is TGTGCCAGCAGCTTTAGATCAGGGGGCGGAGATGAGCAGTTCTTC. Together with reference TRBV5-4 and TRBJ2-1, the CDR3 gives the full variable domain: ETGVTQSPTHLIKTRGQQVTLRCSSQSGHNTVSWYQQALGQGPQFIFQYYREEENGRGNFPPRFSGLQFPNYSSELNVNALELDDSALYLCASSFRSGGGDEQFFGPGTRLTVL.

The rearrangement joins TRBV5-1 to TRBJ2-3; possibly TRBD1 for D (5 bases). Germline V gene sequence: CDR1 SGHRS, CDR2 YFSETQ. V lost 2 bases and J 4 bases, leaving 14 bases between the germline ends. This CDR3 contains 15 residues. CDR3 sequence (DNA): TGCGCCAGCAGCTTTCAGGGTAATGGGGCAGATACGCAGTATTTT. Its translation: CASSFQGNGADTQYF.

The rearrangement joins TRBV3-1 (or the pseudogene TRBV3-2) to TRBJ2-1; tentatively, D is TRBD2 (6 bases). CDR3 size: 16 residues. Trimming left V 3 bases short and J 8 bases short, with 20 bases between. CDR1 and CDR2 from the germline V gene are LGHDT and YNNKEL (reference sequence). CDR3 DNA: TGTGCCAGCAGCCATAGCGGCGGCGGGAAACACGATGAGCAGTTCTTC. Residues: CASSHSGGGKHDEQFF.

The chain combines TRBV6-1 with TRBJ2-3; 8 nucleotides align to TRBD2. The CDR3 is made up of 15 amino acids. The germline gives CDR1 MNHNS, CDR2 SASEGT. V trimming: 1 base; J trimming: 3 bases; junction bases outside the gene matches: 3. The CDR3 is CASSEVGRDTDTQYF. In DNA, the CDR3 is TGTGCCAGCAGTGAAGTCGGGAGGGATACAGATACGCAGTATTTT.

The CDR3 DNA reads TGCAGCGTTGAAGACGGAACGGGAGAACCCTACGAGCAGTACTTC. It translates to CSVEDGTGEPYEQYF. The chain has TRBV29-1 and TRBJ2-7; TRBD2 is a possible D gene (6 bases). Germline loops: CDR1 SQVTM, CDR2 ANQGSEA. V was shortened by 0 bases and J by 2 bases, with 14 bases between the two germline ends. The CDR3 sequence is 15 residues long.

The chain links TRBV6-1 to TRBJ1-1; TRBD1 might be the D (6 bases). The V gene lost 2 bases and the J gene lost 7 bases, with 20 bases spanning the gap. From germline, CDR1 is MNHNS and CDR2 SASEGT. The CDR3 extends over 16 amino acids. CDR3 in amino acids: CASSEFLRTVIDEAFF. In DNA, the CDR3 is TGTGCCAGCAGTGAATTCCTCCGGACAGTAATAGATGAAGCTTTCTTT.

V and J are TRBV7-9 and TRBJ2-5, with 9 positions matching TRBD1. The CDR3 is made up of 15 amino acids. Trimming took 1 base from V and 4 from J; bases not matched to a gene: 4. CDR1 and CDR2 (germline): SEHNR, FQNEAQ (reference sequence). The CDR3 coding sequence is TGTGCCAGCAGCTTAGAAGGGACAGGGATAGAGACCCAGTACTTC. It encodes CASSLEGTGIETQYF.

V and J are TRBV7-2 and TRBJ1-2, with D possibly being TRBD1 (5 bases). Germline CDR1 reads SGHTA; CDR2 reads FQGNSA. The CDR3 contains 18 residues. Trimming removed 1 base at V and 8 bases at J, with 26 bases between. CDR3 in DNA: TGTGCCAGCAGCTTAGGCTCTATCCTTGGGACCTCAGGAGGGGGCTACACCTTC. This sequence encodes CASSLGSILGTSGGGYTF.

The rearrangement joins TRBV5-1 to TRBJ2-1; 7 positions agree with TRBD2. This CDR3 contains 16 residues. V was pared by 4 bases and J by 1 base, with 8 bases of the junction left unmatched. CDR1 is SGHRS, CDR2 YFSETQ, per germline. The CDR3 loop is CASSPNAGASYNEQFF. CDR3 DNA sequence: TGCGCCAGCAGCCCCAATGCGGGAGCGTCCTACAATGAGCAGTTCTTC.

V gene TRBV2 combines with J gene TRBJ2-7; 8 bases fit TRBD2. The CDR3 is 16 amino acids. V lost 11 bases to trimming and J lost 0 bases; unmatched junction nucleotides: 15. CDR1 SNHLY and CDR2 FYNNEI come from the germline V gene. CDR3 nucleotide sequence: TGTGCCCGCTGGGGGGGGGACGGGGGGGGCTCCTACGAGCAGTACTTC. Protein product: CARWGGDGGGSYEQYF.

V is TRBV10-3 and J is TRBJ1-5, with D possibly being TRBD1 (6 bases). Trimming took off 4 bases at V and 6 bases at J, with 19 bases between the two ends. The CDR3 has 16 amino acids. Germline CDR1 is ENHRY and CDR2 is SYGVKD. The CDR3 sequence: CAISAGGGGTGQPQHF. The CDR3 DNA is TGTGCCATCAGTGCTGGGGGAGGGGGTACGGGTCAGCCCCAGCATTTT.